The next 18 T cell receptor beta chains were all read from a single sample in a study of blood T cells in healthy people across ages. Sample-barcoded 5' priming and a J-beta primer mix drove a second PCR of about 6 to 12 cycles. Each CDR3 protein is one row after TCRdb ran MiXCR on the 5' RACE reads. The sample lists about 1,500,000 distinct CDR3 sequences, roughly 30% seen once, with roughly 8.2% in the top ten. The specimen was blood. The receptors come from a woman aged 30 to 39 in good health.

The rearrangement uses TRBV7-8 and TRBJ2-2, with D perhaps TRBD2 (5 bases). CDR3 length: 14 residues. Trimming shortened V by 0 bases and J by 6 bases, and 8 bases separated the two germline ends. Germline V gives CDR1 SGHVS, CDR2 FQNEAQ. The CDR3 DNA reads as TGTGCCAGCAGCTTAGCACTGGGAGCCGGGGAGCTGTTTTTT. Protein: CASSLALGAGELFF. Supplemented by reference TRBV7-8 and TRBJ2-2, the full variable domain reads GAGVSQSPRYKVAKRGQDVALRCDPISGHVSLFWYQQALGQGPEFLTYFQNEAQLDKSGLPSDRFFAERPEGSVSTLKIQRTQQEDSAVYLCASSLALGAGELFFGEGSRLTVL.

In this sample, this clonotype turned up many times. The genes are TRBV9 and TRBJ2-5; either TRBD1 or TRBD2 may supply D (6 bases each). Trimming removed 3 bases from V and 5 bases from J, with 11 bases in between. Germline V gene data show CDR1 as SGDLS and CDR2 as YYNGEE. The CDR3 is 13 amino acids. The CDR3 loop reads CASSGTGRETQYF. In DNA, the CDR3 is TGTGCCAGCAGCGGCACAGGGAGGGAGACCCAGTACTTC.

This clonotype was observed a few times. The CDR3 bases are TGTGCCTCGACTGGGACGGACCGCTACGAGCAGTACTTC. Amino acids: CASTGTDRYEQYF. The chain uses TRBV10-3 and TRBJ2-7; D possibly matches TRBD1 or TRBD2 (5 bases each). The CDR3 length is 13 residues. V lost 11 bases and J 3 bases, leaving 17 bases between the germline ends. Germline CDR1 reads ENHRY; CDR2 reads SYGVKD.

The CDR3 sequence: CSARALIVSYNEQFF. Written as DNA, the CDR3 is TGCAGTGCTAGAGCTCTTATTGTAAGCTACAATGAGCAGTTCTTC. V is TRBV20-1 and J is TRBJ2-1; D is uncertain. The CDR3 spans 15 residues. Germline V gene lookup returns CDR1 DFQATT and CDR2 SNEGSKA (reference sequence). V was shortened by 1 base and J by 3 bases, with 13 bases between the two germline ends.

This clonotype was detected a few times. The chain's CDR3 is CAIAGTATLAGNTIYF. As DNA, the CDR3 is TGTGCCATCGCCGGGACAGCGACTCTTGCTGGAAACACCATATATTTT. The gene calls are TRBV2 and TRBJ1-3; 7 positions agree with TRBD1. CDR1 is SNHLY, CDR2 FYNNEI, per germline. V was pared by 10 bases and J by 2 bases, with 14 bases of the junction left unmatched. This CDR3 is 16 amino acids long. The full variable domain, rest sourced from reference TRBV2 and TRBJ1-3, is EPEVTQTPSHQVTQMGQEVILRCVPISNHLYFYWYRQILGQKVEFLVSFYNNEISEKSEIFDDQFSVERPDGSNFTLKIRSTKLEDSAMYFCAIAGTATLAGNTIYFGEGSWLTVV.

V is TRBV7-2 and J is TRBJ2-5; D may correspond to TRBD1 or TRBD2 (6 bases each). The CDR3 contains 16 residues. V lost 5 bases, J lost 5 bases, and 21 bases lay in between. CDR1 is SGHTA and CDR2 is FQGNSA in the germline V gene. CDR3 region: CASSPGLGAGTETQYF. The DNA for the CDR3 is TGTGCCAGCAGCCCTGGACTGGGGGCGGGGACGGAGACCCAGTACTTC.

This clonotype was seen many times. Here the CDR3 DNA reads TGTGCCATCAAAGACAGGGAGGAGACCCAGTACTTC. Residues: CAIKDREETQYF. This chain links TRBV10-3 with TRBJ2-5, with 7 bases that match TRBD1. Germline assignment: CDR1 ENHRY and CDR2 SYGVKD. J gave up 5 bases and V 7 bases, and 4 bases lay outside the gene matches. The CDR3 is 12 amino acids.

The chain is built from TRBV4-3 and TRBJ2-3; TRBD1 matches at 10 bases. V lost 3 bases and J lost 3; bases outside the gene matches: 6. The CDR3 totals 16 residues. Germline V gene lookup returns CDR1 LGHNA and CDR2 YSLEER. The chain's CDR3 is CASSHTSGQGTDTQYF. CDR3 in DNA: TGCGCCAGCAGCCACACCTCGGGACAGGGGACAGATACGCAGTATTTT.

The table lists this clonotype with many counts. The chain joins TRBV20-1 to TRBJ2-1, with 7 bases lining up with TRBD2. V gave up 2 bases and J gave up 8 bases; unmatched junction bases: 6. The CDR3 runs to 13 residues. Per germline, CDR1 DFQATT and CDR2 SNEGSKA (reference sequence). CDR3 in amino acids: CSARPGGSYEQFF. The DNA of the CDR3 is TGCAGTGCTAGACCGGGAGGCAGTTATGAGCAGTTCTTC.

This clonotype was observed a single time. Germline and junction disagree at one end, which may indicate a read error. The chain combines TRBV6-1 with TRBJ1-2; D is possibly TRBD1 (6 bases). The germline V gene has CDR1 MNHNS and CDR2 SASEGT. The CDR3 loop spans 15 amino acids. The CDR3 DNA is TGTGCCAGCAGGTACAGGGATCCCGGGGACTATGACTACACCTTC. Protein: CASRYRDPGDYDYTF.

This sequence joins TRBV6-5 and TRBJ1-5, with a possible D match to TRBD1 (6 bases). Deletions cut 11 bases from V and 2 bases from J, with 16 bases between. Germline V CDR1 and CDR2: MNHEY, SVGAGI. The CDR3 runs 14 residues. The CDR3 DNA reads as TGTGCCGGGGGGGGCGGAATTTGCAATCAGCCCCAGCATTTT. This encodes CAGGGGICNQPQHF.

V gene TRBV6-6 combines with J gene TRBJ1-1; D gene unclear. Germline V gives CDR1 MNHNY, CDR2 SVGAGI (reference sequence). Trimming removed 5 bases at V and 0 bases at J, with 16 bases between. This CDR3 has 16 residues. CDR3 protein: CASSPMGQIVNTEAFF. CDR3 in DNA: TGTGCCAGCAGTCCAATGGGCCAGATAGTGAACACTGAAGCTTTCTTT.

The chain employs TRBV7-2 and TRBJ2-5, with a weak D call TRBD1 (5 bases). The V end lost 0 bases, the J end lost 7 bases, and 21 bases lay between the germline ends. The V gene's germline CDR1 is SGHTA and CDR2 FQGNSA. The CDR3 extends over 17 amino acids. The CDR3 is CASSLAFGHLNGATQYF. In nucleotides, the CDR3 is TGTGCCAGCAGCTTAGCGTTTGGACATCTAAATGGGGCGACCCAGTACTTC. The full variable domain, with the rest looked up from reference TRBV7-2 and TRBJ2-5, is GAGVSQSPSNKVTEKGKDVELRCDPISGHTALYWYRQSLGQGLEFLIYFQGNSAPDKSGLPSDRFSAERTGGSVSTLTIQRTQQEDSAVYLCASSLAFGHLNGATQYFGPGTRLLVL.

This clonotype was counted between two and nine times. The chain couples TRBV20-1 to TRBJ2-3; D is uncertain. The length of the CDR3 is 16 residues. Germline lookup yields CDR1 DFQATT and CDR2 SNEGSKA (reference sequence). V was clipped by 3 bases and J by 1 base, with 17 bases between them. Written as DNA, the CDR3 is TGCAGTGCTAGCCTTCTTTCTACGCGCGGCACAGATACGCAGTATTTT. Protein sequence: CSASLLSTRGTDTQYF.

In this sample, this clonotype turned up once. This chain uses TRBV5-4 with TRBJ1-1, with a weak D call TRBD1 (6 bases). Trimming cost V 5 bases and J 3 bases, with 11 bases left between them. CDR3 length: 13 residues. CDR1 and CDR2 (germline): SGHNT, YYREEE (reference sequence). The CDR3 region has the DNA TGTGCCAGCAGTGAGGGGGAGGACACTGAAGCTTTCTTT. Amino acid sequence: CASSEGEDTEAFF.

A few counts support this clonotype. Given a much more abundant clone one base away, this may be a read error. This rearrangement joins TRBV27 to TRBJ2-5; TRBD1 aligns across 8 bases. Near its end, the DNA agrees better with TRBJ2-7, so the J call may be wrong. Germline values: CDR1 MNHEY, CDR2 SMNVEV (reference sequence). This CDR3 comprises 15 residues. The CDR3 region is CASSYRRTGCDEQYF. Written as DNA, the CDR3 is TGTGCCAGCAGTTACCGACGGACAGGGTGCGACGAGCAGTACTTC.

This clonotype was seen only a few times. The rearrangement joins TRBV2 to TRBJ2-2; TRBD1 or TRBD2 may be the D gene (5 bases each). The CDR3 loop spans 14 amino acids. The germline gives CDR1 SNHLY, CDR2 FYNNEI. The ends were cut back, 2 bases at V and 8 bases at J, with 12 bases in the middle. CDR3 DNA: TGTGCCAGCAGTGAACAATGGGGGAGTGGGGAGCTGTTTTTT. Protein sequence: CASSEQWGSGELFF.

In its sample, this clonotype was seen a few times. CDR3 sequence: CASSLEGSDNYGYTF. CDR3 coding DNA: TGCGCCAGCAGCTTGGAGGGCAGCGATAACTATGGCTACACCTTC. The chain employs TRBV5-1 and TRBJ1-2; no reliable D call. The germline V gene encodes CDR1 SGHRS and CDR2 YFSETQ. CDR3 length: 15 residues. V was clipped by 0 bases and J by 1 base, with 10 bases between them.